Listed below are T cell receptor beta chains from one sample, sequenced in a study of blood T cell repertoires in COVID-19. The assay was immunoSEQ multiplex PCR, and TCRdb's table has in-frame clones only and misses some. This table has roughly 250,000 clones, 83% appearing once. Sequencing was carried out using peripheral blood. These receptors were taken from a middle-aged man with active or convalescent COVID-19. Each CDR3 is given with its conserved first and last residue. Each record gives: D gene, clone size, V gene, J gene, CDR3 DNA, CDR3 protein. A D gene is named only where the DNA matches it firmly. For some rows the clone size is stated as once, few or many, or as a class when expanded; others skip it.

d_call: -
clone_size: -
v_call: TRBV9
j_call: TRBJ2-5
cdr3_nt: TGTGCCAGCAGCGCCGCGGGTCAGAGTCAAGAGACCCAGTACTTC
cdr3_aa: CASSAAGQSQETQYF

d_call: TRBD1
clone_size: -
v_call: TRBV10-3
j_call: TRBJ2-7
cdr3_nt: TGTGCCATCAGTGAGATTTCCGGGACAGCCTATTACGAGCAGTACTTC
cdr3_aa: CAISEISGTAYYEQYF

d_call: TRBD1
clone_size: -
v_call: TRBV5-8
j_call: TRBJ1-2
cdr3_nt: TGTGCCAGCAGATATAGGTCGGGACAGGGACACAATAACTATGGCTACACCTTC
cdr3_aa: CASRYRSGQGHNNYGYTF

d_call: TRBD1
clone_size: -
v_call: TRBV6-5
j_call: TRBJ1-1
cdr3_nt: TGTGCCAGCAGTCCCTTCGACAGGGGGAACACTGAAGCTTTCTTT
cdr3_aa: CASSPFDRGNTEAFF

d_call: -
clone_size: once
v_call: TRBV24-1
j_call: TRBJ2-1
cdr3_nt: TGTGCCACCAGTGACCCGACGGGAAATGAACAGTTCTTC
cdr3_aa: CATSDPTGNEQFF

d_call: -
clone_size: -
v_call: TRBV10-3
j_call: TRBJ1-3
cdr3_nt: TGTGCCGTACAGGGTTTCTGGTGGAACACCATATATTTT
cdr3_aa: CAVQGFWWNTIYF

d_call: -
clone_size: once
v_call: TRBV27
j_call: TRBJ1-5
cdr3_nt: TGTGCCAGCAGTCTAACGGGTCCTTGGAGCAATCAGCCCCAGCATTTT
cdr3_aa: CASSLTGPWSNQPQHF

d_call: TRBD2
clone_size: -
v_call: TRBV5-1
j_call: TRBJ2-7
cdr3_nt: TGCGCCAGCAGCTTGGGGGCTGGACTAGCGGAGGACTACGAGCAGTACTTC
cdr3_aa: CASSLGAGLAEDYEQYF

d_call: -
clone_size: -
v_call: TRBV24-1
j_call: TRBJ1-1
cdr3_nt: TGTGCCACCAGTGATTCAGGCGGGACGGACGATGAAGCTTTCTTT
cdr3_aa: CATSDSGGTDDEAFF

d_call: -
clone_size: -
v_call: TRBV13
j_call: TRBJ2-7
cdr3_nt: TGTGCCAGCAGCTTAGTGCAGGGCTACGAGCAGTACTTC
cdr3_aa: CASSLVQGYEQYF

d_call: TRBD1
clone_size: -
v_call: TRBV5-1
j_call: TRBJ2-7
cdr3_nt: TGCGCCAGCAGCCTCGGACAGGGTTCCGAGCAGTACTTC
cdr3_aa: CASSLGQGSEQYF

d_call: -
clone_size: few
v_call: TRBV27
j_call: TRBJ1-5
cdr3_nt: TGTGCCAGCAGTTTATCGGGCAGGGGCAATCAGCCCCAGCATTTT
cdr3_aa: CASSLSGRGNQPQHF

d_call: -
clone_size: -
v_call: TRBV27
j_call: TRBJ2-5
cdr3_nt: TGTGCCAGCTTGGGAATGGGGAAAACCGGGACTTCTCAAGAGACCCAGTACTTC
cdr3_aa: CASLGMGKTGTSQETQYF

d_call: TRBD1
clone_size: once
v_call: TRBV19
j_call: TRBJ1-2
cdr3_nt: TGTGCCAGTAGTGCTCTTCCCGGGACAGGGGGCGACTATGGCTACACCTTC
cdr3_aa: CASSALPGTGGDYGYTF

d_call: -
clone_size: once
v_call: TRBV11-2
j_call: TRBJ1-2
cdr3_nt: TGTGCCAGCAGCTCAAGAGGGGGCTATGGCTACACCTTC
cdr3_aa: CASSSRGGYGYTF

d_call: -
clone_size: -
v_call: TRBV5-5
j_call: TRBJ2-1
cdr3_nt: TGTGCCAGCAGCTTCCAACAGTACAATGAGCAGTTCTTC
cdr3_aa: CASSFQQYNEQFF

d_call: -
clone_size: once
v_call: TRBV11-2
j_call: TRBJ2-5
cdr3_nt: TGTGCCAGCAGCTTAGACTTGGCAAACCAAGAGACCCAGTACTTC
cdr3_aa: CASSLDLANQETQYF

d_call: TRBD1
clone_size: -
v_call: TRBV14
j_call: TRBJ1-2
cdr3_nt: TGTGCCAGCAGCCCGACAGGGGGACATGGCTACACCTTC
cdr3_aa: CASSPTGGHGYTF

d_call: -
clone_size: few
v_call: TRBV20-1
j_call: TRBJ1-4
cdr3_nt: TGCAGTGCCGGGACTTCTGAAAAACTGTTTTTT
cdr3_aa: CSAGTSEKLFF

d_call: TRBD2
clone_size: -
v_call: TRBV5-1
j_call: TRBJ2-3
cdr3_nt: TGCGCCAGCAGGCTCCCACTAGCGGGGAACACAGATACGCAGTATTTT
cdr3_aa: CASRLPLAGNTDTQYF

d_call: TRBD2
clone_size: -
v_call: TRBV28
j_call: TRBJ2-7
cdr3_nt: TGTGCCAGCAGGCGGGGGGGGACTGGGAGCTACGAGCAGTACTTC
cdr3_aa: CASRRGGTGSYEQYF

d_call: TRBD1
clone_size: -
v_call: TRBV2
j_call: TRBJ2-4
cdr3_nt: TGTGCCAGCAGTGAAGCGGGGACAGGGACCTCTTTATACGGCATTCAGTACTTC
cdr3_aa: CASSEAGTGTSLYGIQYF

d_call: TRBD1
clone_size: -
v_call: TRBV7-8
j_call: TRBJ1-5
cdr3_nt: TGTGCCAGCAGTAGACAGGGATTTAGCAATCAGCCCCAGCATTTT
cdr3_aa: CASSRQGFSNQPQHF

d_call: TRBD1
clone_size: many
v_call: TRBV28
j_call: TRBJ2-7
cdr3_nt: TGTGCCAGCAGTTTGGGTGGGCAGGGGGCATACGAGCAGTACTTC
cdr3_aa: CASSLGGQGAYEQYF

d_call: TRBD2
clone_size: -
v_call: TRBV2
j_call: TRBJ2-3
cdr3_nt: TGTGCCACCTCTAGCGGGGGGGCACGGGATACGCAGTATTTT
cdr3_aa: CATSSGGARDTQYF

d_call: -
clone_size: once
v_call: TRBV30
j_call: TRBJ1-6
cdr3_nt: TGTGCCTGGAGGGAGGGTATTGTGCGTTCACCCCTCCACTTT
cdr3_aa: CAWREGIVRSPLHF

d_call: -
clone_size: -
v_call: TRBV7-9
j_call: TRBJ2-1
cdr3_nt: TGTGCCAGCAGCTACGGACTAATTCGTGAGCAGTTCTTC
cdr3_aa: CASSYGLIREQFF

d_call: -
clone_size: -
v_call: TRBV11-2
j_call: TRBJ1-3
cdr3_nt: TGTGCCAGCAGCTTAGACAGGGCAGGCGGAAACACCATATATTTT
cdr3_aa: CASSLDRAGGNTIYF

d_call: -
clone_size: -
v_call: TRBV25-1
j_call: TRBJ2-1
cdr3_nt: TGTGCCAGTCCTAGCGTATACAATGAGCAGTTCTTC
cdr3_aa: CASPSVYNEQFF

d_call: TRBD1
clone_size: -
v_call: TRBV5-4
j_call: TRBJ1-1
cdr3_nt: TGTGCCAGCAGGCTCGGGACAGGGGGGGCTGAAGCTTTCTTT
cdr3_aa: CASRLGTGGAEAFF

d_call: TRBD2
clone_size: -
v_call: TRBV7-3
j_call: TRBJ2-3
cdr3_nt: TGTGCCAGCAGCCCTGGACTAGTGTCAGATACGCAGTATTTT
cdr3_aa: CASSPGLVSDTQYF

d_call: -
clone_size: -
v_call: TRBV2
j_call: TRBJ1-1
cdr3_nt: TGTGCCAGCAGTGTCCAGGGCACTGAAGCTTTCTTT
cdr3_aa: CASSVQGTEAFF

d_call: TRBD2
clone_size: -
v_call: TRBV19
j_call: TRBJ2-1
cdr3_nt: TGTGCCAGTAGTGTCCTAGCGGAATCCTACAATGAGCAGTTCTTC
cdr3_aa: CASSVLAESYNEQFF

d_call: -
clone_size: few
v_call: TRBV18
j_call: TRBJ1-1
cdr3_nt: TGTGCCAGCTCACCACCAGGGGTAAGCACTGAAGCTTTCTTT
cdr3_aa: CASSPPGVSTEAFF

d_call: TRBD1
clone_size: -
v_call: TRBV6-5
j_call: TRBJ1-2
cdr3_nt: TGTGCCAGCAAACTACAGGGGGCATATGGCTACACCTTC
cdr3_aa: CASKLQGAYGYTF

d_call: TRBD1
clone_size: -
v_call: TRBV29-1
j_call: TRBJ1-5
cdr3_nt: TGCAGCGCAGGGACAGACTTCAATCAGCCCCAGCATTTT
cdr3_aa: CSAGTDFNQPQHF

d_call: -
clone_size: many
v_call: TRBV6-6
j_call: TRBJ2-7
cdr3_nt: TGTGCCAGCAGCCGTGAGGAATCCCCGTACGAGCAGTACTTC
cdr3_aa: CASSREESPYEQYF

d_call: TRBD1
clone_size: -
v_call: TRBV18
j_call: TRBJ2-2
cdr3_nt: TGTGCCAGCTCACCTAATACCGGGACAGGGAGTACCGGGGAGCTGTTTTTT
cdr3_aa: CASSPNTGTGSTGELFF

d_call: TRBD1
clone_size: few
v_call: TRBV9
j_call: TRBJ1-1
cdr3_nt: TGTGCCAGCAGCACCCGGACAGGGACGAACACTGAAGCTTTCTTT
cdr3_aa: CASSTRTGTNTEAFF

d_call: TRBD2
clone_size: -
v_call: TRBV7-6
j_call: TRBJ2-1
cdr3_nt: TGTGCCAGCAGCGAAACTAGCGCCGGGGGTGAGCAGTTCTTC
cdr3_aa: CASSETSAGGEQFF

d_call: -
clone_size: -
v_call: TRBV5-6
j_call: TRBJ1-5
cdr3_nt: TGTGCCAGCAGCTTGGCGGGGGGAAGCAATCAGCCCCAGCATTTT
cdr3_aa: CASSLAGGSNQPQHF